The source of this T cell receptor (beta chain) is a study of Ad26.COV2.S vaccination and SARS-CoV-2 variants. Study outcomes and limitations: The study found higher spike-specific TCR breadth in vaccine than placebo recipients.

The treatment: around 19 received Ad26.COV2.S at low or high dose, single or two shots; 5 received placebo; per-sample allocation not given. Sample collection was performed on day 63 after the first vaccine or placebo injection. Expressing Wuhan-strain SARS-CoV-2 spike, an Ad26 vector served as the vaccine. The protocol was immunoSEQ multiplex PCR, while the TCRdb copy is restricted to in-frame clones and leaves out a portion. This sample carries about 380,000 clones, roughly 80% of them seen once, and the ten largest clones take about 7.4%. CDR3 length: 11 amino acids. CDR1 is MGHDK and CDR2 is SYGVNS in the germline V gene. V gave up 4 bases and J gave up 7 bases, with 5 bases separating them. Remarks on this clone: What it binds is not known.

The starting material was peripheral blood, obtained in a trial of Ad26.COV2.S vaccine versus placebo. The V and J genes are TRBV25-1 and TRBJ2-1; D not certain. This sequence originates from a person aged 18 to 65 who received the Ad26.COV2.S COVID-19 vaccine or a placebo. The CDR3 region has the DNA TGTGCCAGCAGTGCAGTAAATGAGCAGTTCTTC. Translating it yields CASSAVNEQFF.